This T cell receptor (beta chain) was observed in a study of shared clonotypes between healthy human individuals. Findings and limits, study-wide: Tissues were not sampled, only blood, and their repertoires likely differ.

The protocol was immunoSEQ multiplex PCR, while the TCRdb copy is restricted to in-frame clones and leaves out a portion. The table lists about 1,800,000 clones, 85% to 95% of them singletons, with 1.2% in the top ten. The CDR3 loop spans 14 amino acids. Trimming stripped 4 bases from V and 0 bases from J, with 11 bases between. Germline CDR1 SGHRS, CDR2 YFSETQ. CD45RO-negative CD8 cells positively selected for CCR7 made up the naive population, which excluded terminally differentiated effector memory CD45RA+ cells. On this clone itself: The antigen remains undetermined.

This TCR was sampled from a man aged 18-30 years in good health. Sequencing was carried out using naive CD8+ T cells sorted from blood. This sequence joins TRBV5-1 and TRBJ2-7; no clear D. CDR3 amino acids: CASSIARSSYEQYF. DNA of the CDR3: TGCGCCAGCAGCATCGCAAGAAGCTCCTACGAGCAGTACTTC.